This T cell receptor (beta chain) stems from a study of beta chain features in type 1 diabetes. Notes on the study in general: Type 1 diabetes patients showed a moderate but significant shortening of TCRB CDR3s in all four CD4+ subsets. Insertions were fewer and deletions more numerous at VDJ junctions in type 1 diabetes patients.

Of the isolated RNA, all was reverse transcribed, and so the sequenced material was expressed TCRB transcripts. Sequenced by immunoSEQ multiplex PCR; TCRdb stores in-frame clones only, minus some. Of fewer than 900,000 clones in the sample, roughly 16% were seen once. The CDR3 contains 13 residues. V shed 0 bases and J shed 1 base, with 3 bases lying between them. Germline V gene sequence: CDR1 SGHRS, CDR2 YFSETQ. Of note for this clone: Its antigen is not known. Other DNA sequences from this sample encode an identical CDR3 as well.

Researchers reported sorting CD4+ naive, central memory, regulatory and stem cell-like memory cells via CD45RO/CCR7/CD25/CD127/CD95/CD27. The sample consisted of naive CD4+ T cells from blood. This TCR was recovered from a woman between 18 and 29 years old in good health. This chain connects TRBV5-1 to TRBJ2-3; no reliable D call. CDR3 region: CASSLGGTDTQYF. The DNA for the CDR3 is TGCGCCAGCAGCTTGGGGGGCACAGATACGCAGTATTTT.